The 28 T cell receptor beta chains below all came from one sample that was sequenced in a study of blood T cell repertoires in COVID-19. Here immunoSEQ multiplex PCR was the method, and the copy in TCRdb shows in-frame clones only, minus some. The table shows about 220,000 clones, with about four fifths occurring only once. Sequencing was performed on peripheral blood. These receptors were taken from a woman of 80 years or more with acute or convalescent COVID-19.

The chain couples TRBV7-2 to TRBJ1-1, with D perhaps TRBD1 (6 bases). CDR1 and CDR2 from the germline V gene are SGHTA and FQGNSA. This CDR3 has 14 residues. Trimming cost V 5 bases and J 10 bases, with 20 bases left between them. The CDR3 is CASSQRSTGSGAFF. CDR3 sequence (DNA): TGTGCCAGCAGCCAAAGATCTACAGGGTCCGGAGCTTTCTTT.

CDR3 sequence: CASSLGTGDLYGYTGGYTF. CDR3 coding DNA: TGCGCCAGCAGCTTGGGGACAGGGGACCTCTATGGCTACACCGGGGGCTACACCTTC. The chain recombines TRBV5-1 with TRBJ1-2, with 9 nucleotides matching TRBD1. The ends lost 0 bases at V and 8 bases at J; junction bases unmatched: 20. The CDR3 consists of 19 residues. The germline V gene encodes CDR1 SGHRS and CDR2 YFSETQ.

This sequence joins TRBV2 and TRBJ2-5; the D gene is possibly TRBD2 (6 bases). Germline CDR1 and CDR2: SNHLY and FYNNEI. V lost 2 bases and J 3 bases, leaving 13 bases between the germline ends. The CDR3 sequence is 15 residues long. The CDR3 loop is CASSEQGLPEETQYF. In DNA form, the CDR3 reads TGTGCCAGCAGTGAACAGGGACTCCCGGAAGAGACCCAGTACTTC.

The chain combines TRBV6-5 with TRBJ1-2, with D perhaps TRBD1 (6 bases). Trimming pared 2 bases from V and 2 bases from J, leaving 12 bases between. The CDR3 is 15 amino acids. Per germline, CDR1 MNHEY and CDR2 SVGAGI. The CDR3 DNA is TGTGCCAGCAGTTACGTGGCTCAGGGGAACTATGGCTACACCTTC. Translated: CASSYVAQGNYGYTF.

Only one count was recorded for this clone. This chain links TRBV19 with TRBJ2-5; 9 nucleotides agree with TRBD2. Trimming took 6 bases from V and 5 from J; bases not matched to a gene: 7. The CDR3 sequence is 14 residues long. Germline lookup yields CDR1 LNHDA and CDR2 SQIVND (reference sequence). The CDR3 sequence: CASSLAGLGETQYF. Here the CDR3 DNA reads TGTGCCAGTAGCCTAGCGGGGTTGGGGGAGACCCAGTACTTC.

This sequence joins TRBV5-4 and TRBJ2-2, with 13 bases matching TRBD2. The germline V gene has CDR1 SGHNT and CDR2 YYREEE (reference sequence). The CDR3 sequence is 14 residues long. With 2 bases clipped from V and 10 bases from J, the junction kept 2 bases outside the gene matches. CDR3 nucleotides: TGTGCCAGCAGCTTACTAGCGGGGGGGGAGGAGCTGTTTTTT. It translates to CASSLLAGGEELFF.

This chain links TRBV9 with TRBJ1-4, with D hard to call. The germline V gene has CDR1 SGDLS and CDR2 YYNGEE. The CDR3 contains 14 residues. Trimming shortened V by 2 bases and J by 5 bases, and 10 bases separated the two germline ends. The CDR3 is CASSVSPGNEKLFF. CDR3 sequence (DNA): TGTGCCAGCAGCGTTTCACCGGGGAATGAAAAACTGTTTTTT.

This chain links TRBV10-3 with TRBJ1-1; 9 bases are shared with TRBD1. The CDR3 extends over 14 amino acids. V lost 6 bases to trimming and J lost 0 bases; unmatched junction nucleotides: 2. CDR1 and CDR2 from the germline V gene are ENHRY and SYGVKD. CDR3 nucleotide sequence: TGTGCCATCAGGCGGGACAGGGTGAACACTGAAGCTTTCTTT. Its protein is CAIRRDRVNTEAFF.

The chain is built from TRBV3-1 (or the pseudogene TRBV3-2) and TRBJ1-5; 8 nucleotides agree with TRBD1. The germline CDR1 and CDR2 sequences are LGHDT and YNNKEL (reference sequence). This CDR3 contains 17 residues. V was pared by 0 bases and J by 4 bases, with 8 bases of the junction left unmatched. The CDR3 bases are TGTGCCAGCAGCCAAGAGGGGTGGACAGGGCCGAATCAGCCCCAGCATTTT. Translating it yields CASSQEGWTGPNQPQHF.

On this clone: This CDR3 is also generated by other DNA sequences in the sample. The rearrangement links TRBV3-1 (or the pseudogene TRBV3-2) to TRBJ2-3, with 13 bases fitting TRBD2. This CDR3 is built from 15 residues. The germline V gene has CDR1 LGHDT and CDR2 YNNKEL (reference sequence). V lost 3 bases to trimming and J lost 6 bases; unmatched junction nucleotides: 3. The CDR3 coding sequence is TGTGCCAGCAGCCAGGGACTAGCGGGGCCCGATACGCAGTATTTT. It translates to CASSQGLAGPDTQYF.

This chain joins TRBV10-2 and TRBJ1-1; 9 bases line up with TRBD1. The length of the CDR3 is 15 residues. CDR1 is WSHSY and CDR2 is SAAADI in the germline V gene. V lost 5 bases to trimming and J lost 5 bases; unmatched junction nucleotides: 9. CDR3: CASSLSGQGGTEAFF. The CDR3 bases are TGCGCCAGCAGTCTATCGGGACAGGGAGGAACTGAAGCTTTCTTT.

V is TRBV15 and J is TRBJ1-5; no clear D. CDR1 LNHNV and CDR2 YYDKDF come from the germline V gene (reference sequence). V lost 0 bases and J lost 8, with 11 bases in between. This CDR3 is built from 14 residues. The CDR3 nucleotides are TGTGCCACCAGCAGAGATAAATTTACTAAGCCCCAGCATTTT. Amino acids: CATSRDKFTKPQHF.

This clone has only a few counts. This chain connects TRBV2 to TRBJ1-1; 11 bases are shared with TRBD1. Germline V gene lookup returns CDR1 SNHLY and CDR2 FYNNEI. The trim removed 4 bases at V and 1 base at J, leaving 14 bases unmatched. This CDR3 spans 19 amino acids. The DNA for the CDR3 is TGTGCCAGCAGTGCGACCCTTTATGGGACAGGGGGAACGAACACTGAAGCTTTCTTT. The encoded protein is CASSATLYGTGGTNTEAFF.

The chain couples TRBV6-6 to TRBJ2-7, with 7 bases lining up with TRBD1. This CDR3 comprises 15 residues. CDR1 MNHNY and CDR2 SVGAGI come from the germline V gene (reference sequence). V lost 6 bases and J lost 3; bases outside the gene matches: 11. In DNA form, the CDR3 reads TGTGCCAGCAGCCTGGGACAGCTAATTTTCTACGAGCAGTACTTC. Encoded protein: CASSLGQLIFYEQYF.

V usage is TRBV29-1 and J usage is TRBJ2-5; TRBD2 matches 13 bases. The V gene end was trimmed by 7 bases and the J gene end by 2 bases; junction bases not matched to a gene: 16. Germline V CDR1 and CDR2: SQVTM, ANQGSEA. The CDR3 length is 18 residues. CDR3 nucleotides: TGCAGCGCCATACCTGAACTAGCGGGGGGGCCATCGCAAGAGACCCAGTACTTC. Translated, it gives CSAIPELAGGPSQETQYF.

The chain has TRBV9 and TRBJ2-7, with D perhaps matching TRBD1 (5 bases). V shed 0 bases and J shed 6 bases, with 10 bases lying between them. This CDR3 region has 13 residues. Per germline, CDR1 SGDLS and CDR2 YYNGEE. Here the CDR3 reads CASSVVQGSEQYF. The CDR3 bases are TGTGCCAGCAGCGTAGTTCAGGGCTCCGAGCAGTACTTC.

This rearrangement joins TRBV18 to TRBJ2-3, with D possibly matching TRBD1 (5 bases). Germline V gene data show CDR1 as KGHSH and CDR2 as LQKENI. The CDR3 covers 13 residues. V lost 6 bases, J lost 2 bases, and 9 bases lay in between. Here the CDR3 reads CASSPGHTDTQYF. CDR3 DNA: TGTGCCAGCTCCCCAGGACACACAGATACGCAGTATTTT.

With regard to this clone: Other DNA sequences in the same sample also yield this CDR3. The chain couples TRBV12-3 or TRBV12-4 to TRBJ1-6; D is uncertain. The CDR3 is made up of 13 amino acids. Deletions cut 0 bases from V and 10 bases from J, with 7 bases between. The CDR3 spells CASSLAARSPLHF. CDR3 nucleotides: TGTGCCAGCAGTTTAGCGGCTCGATCACCCCTCCACTTT.

This clone was observed once. The sample contains more than one DNA sequence encoding this CDR3. The chain carries TRBV7-2 and TRBJ1-2, with TRBD1 identical over 8 bases. Germline lookup yields CDR1 SGHTA and CDR2 FQGNSA. Unmatched junction bases numbered 4, after V lost 5 bases and J lost 5 bases. This CDR3 has 13 residues. CDR3 loop: CASSAGQGYGYTF. The CDR3 nucleotides are TGTGCCAGCAGCGCCGGACAGGGTTATGGCTACACCTTC. The full variable domain, with the rest looked up from reference TRBV7-2 and TRBJ1-2, is GAGVSQSPSNKVTEKGKDVELRCDPISGHTALYWYRQSLGQGLEFLIYFQGNSAPDKSGLPSDRFSAERTGGSVSTLTIQRTQQEDSAVYLCASSAGQGYGYTFGSGTRLTVV.

The sample holds a few counts of this clone. This chain connects TRBV18 to TRBJ1-5, with D possibly matching TRBD1 (6 bases). Per the germline V gene, CDR1 is KGHSH and CDR2 is LQKENI. This CDR3 has 15 amino acids. V lost 6 bases, J lost 0 bases, and 12 bases lay in between. The CDR3 region is CASSPSGVSNQPQHF. For the CDR3, the DNA is TGTGCCAGCTCTCCTTCAGGGGTTAGCAATCAGCCCCAGCATTTT.

The chain has TRBV18 and TRBJ2-7, with 10 positions matching TRBD1. Germline V CDR1 and CDR2: KGHSH, LQKENI. This CDR3 has 15 residues. Unmatched junction bases numbered 4, after V lost 3 bases and J lost 2 bases. The CDR3 coding sequence is TGTGCCAGCTCACCCGGACAGGGGGGGACCTACGAGCAGTACTTC. Translating gives CASSPGQGGTYEQYF. The full variable domain, its missing parts supplied by reference TRBV18 and TRBJ2-7, is NAGVMQNPRHLVRRRGQEARLRCSPMKGHSHVYWYRQLPEEGLKFMVYLQKENIIDESGMPKERFSAEFPKEGPSILRIQQVVRGDSAAYFCASSPGQGGTYEQYFGPGTRLTVT.

V gene TRBV19 combines with J gene TRBJ1-1; D unresolved. V shed 6 bases and J shed 0 bases, with 14 bases lying between them. Germline V gene lookup returns CDR1 LNHDA and CDR2 SQIVND (reference sequence). CDR3 size: 15 residues. The CDR3 DNA reads as TGTGCCAGTAGGTCGGAGGGAGGGATGAACACTGAAGCTTTCTTT. As protein: CASRSEGGMNTEAFF.

V usage is TRBV5-1 and J usage is TRBJ2-7, with a tentative D call TRBD2 (5 bases). V was trimmed by 4 bases and J by 4 bases, leaving 18 bases between them. CDR3 length: 15 residues. Germline CDR1 and CDR2: SGHRS and YFSETQ. The CDR3 sequence: CASSNTAGRPYEQYF. The CDR3 DNA sequence: TGCGCCAGCAGCAATACGGCGGGCAGGCCATACGAGCAGTACTTC.

The V gene is TRBV6-2 or TRBV6-3, the J gene TRBJ2-2, with D perhaps matching TRBD1 (5 bases). The CDR3 covers 13 residues. Germline loops: CDR1 MNHEY, CDR2 SVGEGT. The V and J ends lost 2 bases and 4 bases respectively, with 5 bases between them. The CDR3 coding sequence is TGTGCCAGCAGTTACACAGGCACCGGGGAGCTGTTTTTT. Amino acids: CASSYTGTGELFF.

This chain joins TRBV6-6 and TRBJ1-2; the D is unclear. CDR1 and CDR2 (germline): MNHNY, SVGAGI (reference sequence). V lost 0 bases, J lost 6 bases, and 11 bases lay in between. The CDR3 spans 14 residues. The CDR3 coding sequence is TGTGCCAGCAGTTACTCGTTGGCATTCCATGGCTACACCTTC. This encodes CASSYSLAFHGYTF.

The CDR3 DNA sequence: TGTGCCAGTCGTCTCGAGGGCACTGAAGCTTTCTTT. Translated: CASRLEGTEAFF. This chain uses TRBV2 with TRBJ1-1, with D uncertain. The CDR3 length is 12 residues. The V and J ends lost 9 bases and 4 bases respectively, with 12 bases between them. Per the germline V gene, CDR1 is SNHLY and CDR2 is FYNNEI.

In this sample, this clone turned up a few times. The chain uses TRBV11-3 and TRBJ2-5; 7 bases fit TRBD1. V dropped 1 base and J dropped 4; count of bases not matched to a gene: 3. CDR1 is SGHNT and CDR2 is YENEEA in the germline V gene. The CDR3 sequence is 14 residues long. The CDR3 DNA is TGTGCCAGCAGCTTAGCAAGGGGGCCAGAGACCCAGTACTTC. Protein sequence: CASSLARGPETQYF.

Turning to this clone: The sample has other DNA sequences that encode this CDR3 too. V gene TRBV5-1 combines with J gene TRBJ1-4; D is unclear. This CDR3 contains 15 residues. The V end was cut by 1 base, the J end by 2 bases, with 9 bases between. The germline gives CDR1 SGHRS, CDR2 YFSETQ. The CDR3 region has the DNA TGCGCCAGCAGCTTGAGCGGGGTGACTAATGAAAAACTGTTTTTT. It codes for CASSLSGVTNEKLFF.